This T cell receptor beta chain was captured by sequencing in a study of control samples from healthy donors and cancer patients. CDR1 and CDR2 (germline): SEHNR, FQNEAQ (reference sequence). The CDR3 covers 16 residues. V was cut by 8 bases and J by 0 bases, with 19 bases left in between. The protocol was immunoSEQ multiplex PCR, while the TCRdb copy is restricted to in-frame clones and leaves out a portion. The sample lists about 54,000 clones; 95% to 96% were seen once. V and J are TRBV7-9 and TRBJ1-2, with D uncertain. The origin of this receptor is a woman in her thirties in good health. Sequencing was performed on blood. The CDR3 DNA follows: TGTGCCAGCGGCACCCGGGGTGAGGGCGCTAACTATGGCTACACCTTC. This gives the protein CASGTRGEGANYGYTF.